Listed below are T cell receptor beta chains from one sample, sequenced in a study of blood T cell repertoires in COVID-19. Sequenced by immunoSEQ multiplex PCR; TCRdb stores in-frame clones only, minus some. The table lists 200,000 to 300,000 clones, roughly 86% of them singletons. The sequenced material came from peripheral blood. All receptors derive from a man aged 35-49 years who had recovered from COVID-19. Each CDR3 is given with its conserved first and last residue. The D gene is left open where the match is weak. Not all rows give a size; the values are once, few, many and, for expanded clones, a class.

d_gene	abundance	len	j_gene	v_gene	CDR3aa	CDR3nt
TRBD1	-	14	TRBJ2-5	TRBV2	CASSGTGGWETQYF	TGTGCCAGCAGTGGGACAGGGGGCTGGGAGACCCAGTACTTC
TRBD1	-	13	TRBJ2-7	TRBV5-6	CASRWGTGVEQYF	TGTGCCAGCAGATGGGGGACAGGGGTCGAGCAGTACTTC
-	-	15	TRBJ1-2	TRBV7-9	CASSPVGADPYGYTF	TGTGCCAGCAGCCCCGTGGGGGCGGACCCCTATGGCTACACCTTC
-	-	13	TRBJ1-4	TRBV6-5	CASRQGRYEKLFF	TGTGCCAGCAGACAGGGTAGATACGAAAAACTGTTTTTT
TRBD1	few	16	TRBJ1-4	TRBV2	CASSQNRGLQVEKLFF	TGTGCCAGCAGTCAAAACAGGGGCCTACAGGTGGAAAAACTGTTTTTT
-	-	13	TRBJ2-3	TRBV27	CASSLRELDTQYF	TGTGCCAGCAGTTTGAGGGAGTTGGATACGCAGTATTTT
TRBD1	-	17	TRBJ1-5	TRBV30	CAWSRAGTGAFNQPQHF	TGTGCCTGGAGTCGGGCGGGGACAGGGGCCTTCAATCAGCCCCAGCATTTT
TRBD1	once	15	TRBJ1-6	TRBV5-4	CASSLDRTGNSPLHF	TGTGCCAGCAGCTTGGATAGGACAGGGAATTCACCCCTCCACTTT
TRBD1	-	13	TRBJ1-2	TRBV12-3/TRBV12-4	CASSFGTGYGYTF	TGTGCCAGCAGTTTTGGGACAGGGTATGGCTACACCTTC
-	-	14	TRBJ2-7	TRBV25-1	CASSEYYAGYEQYF	TGTGCCAGCAGTGAATATTATGCAGGGTACGAGCAGTACTTC
TRBD2	-	18	TRBJ2-1	TRBV7-2	CASSAATSGGAEYNEQFF	TGTGCCAGCAGCGCAGCGACTAGCGGGGGGGCCGAGTACAATGAGCAGTTCTTC
-	-	12	TRBJ2-1	TRBV28	CASSPTRNEQFF	TGTGCCAGCAGCCCTACTAGGAATGAGCAGTTCTTC
TRBD1	-	14	TRBJ1-1	TRBV5-6	CASSYKGQGSRAFF	TGTGCCAGCAGCTACAAGGGACAGGGAAGCAGAGCTTTCTTT
-	-	12	TRBJ2-1	TRBV29-1	CSVEGRGSEQFF	TGCAGCGTTGAAGGTCGGGGTAGTGAGCAGTTCTTC
-	-	12	TRBJ2-1	TRBV2	CASSEEWREQFF	TGTGCCAGCAGTGAAGAATGGAGGGAGCAGTTCTTC
-	-	15	TRBJ2-3	TRBV7-2	CASAQGVGTTDTQYF	TGTGCCAGCGCCCAGGGTGTGGGAACCACAGATACGCAGTATTTT
-	-	14	TRBJ1-6	TRBV14	CASSQDVGQSPLHF	TGTGCCAGCAGCCAAGACGTGGGGCAGTCACCCCTCCACTTT
-	-	16	TRBJ2-7	TRBV21-1	CASTENGQAGSHEQYF	TGTGCCAGCACCGAGAACGGACAGGCCGGGTCCCACGAGCAGTACTTC
TRBD2	-	16	TRBJ2-2	TRBV5-1	CASSLGTSGGPGELFF	TGCGCCAGCAGCCTAGGGACTAGCGGGGGCCCCGGGGAGCTGTTTTTT
-	-	13	TRBJ1-5	TRBV6-5	CATRGGLRQPQHF	TGTGCCACCCGCGGGGGTTTACGACAGCCCCAGCATTTT
TRBD1	-	16	TRBJ1-1	TRBV6-5	CASSSPGQGLNTEAFF	TGTGCCAGCAGTTCACCGGGACAGGGGTTGAACACTGAAGCTTTCTTT
-	-	15	TRBJ1-2	TRBV6-5	CASSYSSGFGYGYTF	TGTGCCAGCAGTTACTCGAGTGGTTTCGGCTATGGCTACACCTTC
-	few	13	TRBJ2-7	TRBV7-2	CASKDRGSYEQYF	TGTGCCAGCAAAGACCGGGGGTCCTACGAGCAGTACTTC